This record concerns one TCR beta chain sequence. Trimming removed 1 base at V and 6 bases at J, with 19 bases between. CDR3 length: 16 amino acids. The V gene's germline CDR1 is SGHTA and CDR2 FQGNSA. The table came from immunoSEQ multiplex PCR; TCRdb's copy has only in-frame clones and leaves some out. The repertoire holds fewer than 80,000 clones, roughly 92% seen once, with 5% to 7% in the top ten. This sample was taken from a study of blood T cell repertoires in COVID-19. Study as a whole: COVID-19 samples collected from the United States, Italy and Spain covered acute and convalescent phases.

This receptor was taken from a human donor in a cohort sampled during active COVID-19. J is TRBJ2-7 and V is TRBV7-2, with D possibly being TRBD1 (6 bases). Sample: peripheral blood. CDR3 nucleotide sequence: TGTGCCAGCAGCTTAGGAGGGACAATGAGTTGGGGCGAGCAGTACTTC. It yields the protein CASSLGGTMSWGEQYF.